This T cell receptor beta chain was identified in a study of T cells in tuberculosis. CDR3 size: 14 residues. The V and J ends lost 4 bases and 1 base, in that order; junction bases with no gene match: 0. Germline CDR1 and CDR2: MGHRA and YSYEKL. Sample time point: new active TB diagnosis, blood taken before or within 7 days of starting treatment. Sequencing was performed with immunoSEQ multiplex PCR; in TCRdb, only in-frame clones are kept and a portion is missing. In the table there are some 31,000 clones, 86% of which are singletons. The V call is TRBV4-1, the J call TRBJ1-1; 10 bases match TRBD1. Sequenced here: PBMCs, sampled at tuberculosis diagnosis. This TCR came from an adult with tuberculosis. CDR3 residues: CASSRQGANTEAFF. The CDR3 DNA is TGCGCCAGCAGCCGACAGGGGGCGAACACTGAAGCTTTCTTT.